These T cell receptor beta chains were read from a single sample in a study of cytomegalovirus exposure and HLA in healthy donors. Using immunoSEQ multiplex PCR, the repertoire was profiled, and TCRdb retains in-frame clones only, with some absent. The table includes approximately 110,000 clones, less than 80% detected once. The sample comprised PBMCs. The receptor set was obtained from a man between 25 and 39 years old in good health and CMV-seronegative. Each CDR3 is given with its conserved first and last residue. Fields, in order: V gene, clone size, J gene, D gene, CDR3 DNA, CDR3 protein. The D gene is left open where the match is weak. Expanded clones get a size class; other rows say once, few or many, or leave the size out.

TRBV10-1,-,TRBJ2-7,TRBD1,TGCGCCAGCGGGGGTCCGGGACAGGGCGGGTACGAGCAGTACTTC,CASGGPGQGGYEQYF
TRBV7-2,-,TRBJ1-2,-,TGTGCCAGCAGCACCGAAGGGGGAGGGTACTATGGCTACACCTTC,CASSTEGGGYYGYTF
TRBV29-1,-,TRBJ1-2,-,TGCAGCGTCCAGGGTTCCCACTTTGAGGGCTACACCTTC,CSVQGSHFEGYTF
TRBV7-2,-,TRBJ2-2,TRBD2,TGTGCCAGCAGCTTAGCGCCCCTTGGCGGGGGGGGAACCGGGGAGCTGTTTTTT,CASSLAPLGGGGTGELFF
TRBV29-1,-,TRBJ2-3,-,TGCAGCGTTGAGTGGAGCAGCACAGATACGCAGTATTTT,CSVEWSSTDTQYF
TRBV27,once,TRBJ2-7,-,TGTGCCAGCAGTCCGACTAGTTCCCTGGTCCCCTACGAGCAGTACTTC,CASSPTSSLVPYEQYF
TRBV7-9,once,TRBJ2-1,TRBD1,TGTGCCAGCAGCCCAAGACAGGGCGGATACAATGAGCAGTTCTTC,CASSPRQGGYNEQFF
TRBV4-3,-,TRBJ1-1,-,TGCGCCAGCAGCCCTCTCCTAGCATGGTCCACTGAAGCTTTCTTT,CASSPLLAWSTEAFF
TRBV5-4,-,TRBJ1-2,-,TGTGCCAGCAGCTTGGCTACAGGAGTAGCTAACTATGGCTACACCTTC,CASSLATGVANYGYTF
TRBV18,few,TRBJ2-5,TRBD2,TGTGCCAGCTCACCGGGACTAGTGGAGACCCAGTACTTC,CASSPGLVETQYF
TRBV20-1,-,TRBJ2-1,-,TGCAGTGCTCCCCTTGTTGAGCAGTTCTTC,CSAPLVEQFF
TRBV28,-,TRBJ2-5,TRBD1,TGTGCCAGCAGTTCTACAGGGGGAGGTGAGACCCAGTACTTC,CASSSTGGGETQYF
TRBV2,once,TRBJ2-2,-,TGTGCCAGCAGGGACAGATCGAACACCGGGGAGCTGTTTTTT,CASRDRSNTGELFF
TRBV5-1,-,TRBJ1-2,TRBD1,TGCGCCAGCAGCGGGGACAGAAACTATGGCTACACCTTC,CASSGDRNYGYTF
TRBV5-6,-,TRBJ2-1,-,TGTGCCAGCCACTACTACAATGAGCAGTTCTTC,CASHYYNEQFF
TRBV9,-,TRBJ2-7,TRBD1,TGTGCCAGCAGCGCAACAGGGGATCACACCTACGAGCAGTACTTC,CASSATGDHTYEQYF
TRBV4-3,-,TRBJ1-1,-,TGCGCCAGCAGACAGGAGCGGGGGGCGACCACTGAAGCTTTCTTT,CASRQERGATTEAFF
TRBV29-1,-,TRBJ2-3,TRBD2,TGCAGCGGGAGGGAGGGGTTCACAGATACGCAGTATTTT,CSGREGFTDTQYF
TRBV18,-,TRBJ2-2,-,TGTGCCAGCAATGCTAACAGGGTGACCGGGGAGCTGTTTTTT,CASNANRVTGELFF
TRBV14,-,TRBJ2-7,TRBD1,TGTGCCAGCAGCCTTATGGGACAGGGGGCATACGAGCAGTACTTC,CASSLMGQGAYEQYF
TRBV10-3,-,TRBJ2-1,TRBD1,TGTGCCATCAGTACCACCCGGGACAGGGGGGGGGAGCAGTTCTTC,CAISTTRDRGGEQFF
TRBV7-9,-,TRBJ2-4,-,TGTGCCAGCGTCGGTGGGCTAGCCAAAAACATTCAGTACTTC,CASVGGLAKNIQYF
TRBV7-5,-,TRBJ2-7,-,TGTGCCAGAAGCTTAGTGAGGGATTTTCAGTACTTC,CARSLVRDFQYF
TRBV4-1,-,TRBJ2-7,TRBD2,TGCGCCAGCAGCCAAGAAGGGCGAAGCGGGGTTTCCTACGAGCAGTACTTC,CASSQEGRSGVSYEQYF
TRBV5-6,-,TRBJ1-1,-,TGTGCCAGCAGCCCGGACGACAGACGGGACACTGAAGCTTTCTTT,CASSPDDRRDTEAFF
TRBV6-1,-,TRBJ1-5,TRBD1,TGTGCCAGCAAGACACAGGGGGACAATCAGCCCCAGCATTTT,CASKTQGDNQPQHF
TRBV27,-,TRBJ1-5,TRBD1,TGTGCCAGCAGTATTAGCCGACAGGGGAATCAGCCCCAGCATTTT,CASSISRQGNQPQHF